This T cell receptor beta chain was captured in a study of graft-versus-host responses after intestinal transplantation. Sequencing was performed with immunoSEQ multiplex PCR; in TCRdb, only in-frame clones are kept and a portion is missing. This repertoire shows 84,000 or so clones, about nine tenths found once; its top ten account for 8%. Germline-derived CDR1 and CDR2 are MDHEN and SYDVKM. The CDR3 is 14 amino acids. V lost 2 bases to trimming and J lost 3 bases, with 11 bases between them. In regard to this clone: Antigen unknown.

The chain combines TRBV28 with TRBJ2-7; D not certain. This receptor was obtained from a human donor who was the organ donor for an intestinal transplant. Here the sequenced sample was unstimulated CD8+ T cells sorted from spleen or lymph node cells, taken before transplant. The CDR3 sequence: CASSLSLASYEQYF. CDR3 nucleotide sequence: TGTGCCAGCAGTTTAAGCCTCGCGAGCTACGAGCAGTACTTC.